This TCR beta chain was captured by sequencing in a study of cytomegalovirus exposure and HLA in healthy donors (dated by TCRdb to about 2017). Regarding the complete study: According to an earlier analysis of 587 of the donors, about 180 million T cells yielded 117 million unique TCR beta sequences and around 300 Gb of sequence data. Roughly 320 gigabases of sequencing data and around 80 million unique TCR sequences made up an early release that covered approximately 700 HLA-typed donors. Of the 300 to 400 genotyped donors, approximately 82% fell in the genetic ancestry cluster associated with self-reported Caucasian donors. The study aimed to test whether cataloging public T cell receptors could reveal signatures of past pathogen exposure. The study used immunosequencing to profile the T cell repertoires of around 600 subjects and linked those repertoires to cytomegalovirus serostatus. Besides the first cohort of 666 subjects, a separate validation cohort made up of over 100 different subjects was used. The study combined high-throughput TCR immunosequencing, statistical association of individual TCRs with disease status, and machine learning to predict cytomegalovirus infection status. In a later analysis, previously published TCR beta repertoires from roughly 710 donors were re-analyzed and high-resolution HLA genotyping was added so that TCR occurrence patterns could be studied. In the later analysis, no new phenotypic data were used to find candidate immune exposures; instead, reliance was placed on TCR beta sequences and their occurrence across donors. In an earlier analysis of 587 of the donors, high-throughput TCR beta sequencing was used to judge whether each TCR beta V gene segment behaved as functional or pseudogenic. Donor age, sex, ethnicity and CMV serostatus were collected together with the repertoire data. Genome-wide SNP genotypes for about three fifths of the roughly 670 donors were used in a later genetic analysis, which treated that subset as a discovery cohort. All discovery cohort repertoires had been generated using a single sequencing platform. HLA typing covered class I and class II loci at four-digit resolution. Typing coverage differed by locus: A, B, C, DRB1 and DQB1 were typed in roughly 620-640 donors, DQA1 in 500 to 550, DPA1 in around 610, and DPB1 in 450 to 480. Several DR-DQ haplotypes were treated as single units for association and clustering because of strong linkage in the cohort. Among 398 genotyped donors of the cohort, an average of approximately 240,000 unique TCR beta nucleotide sequences were sequenced per donor, roughly 18% of them non-productive. The full study reports these points: Specific HLA alleles were associated with 18,000 or so TCR beta sequences at a false discovery rate of 0.05 in a later analysis. Roughly uniform sequencing depth across donors was assumed in presence/absence analyses, although this assumption may not hold. In a later analysis, TCR association rates were found to vary across HLA loci, with the most associated TCRs seen for DRB1 alleles and the fewest for HLA-C alleles. A total of fewer than 200 TCR beta chains were listed by the study as associated with cytomegalovirus. Across donors, most TCR sequences were observed very rarely, whereas some public TCRs were present in many individuals. Linkage disequilibrium might explain the correlated functional status among segregating V segments, but an unknown experimental factor could not be ruled out. CMV serostatus was the only immune exposure information available for the cohort. In a later analysis, HLA-associated TCR beta chains were found to be more clonally expanded and to have lower generation probabilities than equally common non-associated chains. The authors suggested that the approach could potentially be generalized to other disease states and immunological phenotypes. A later analysis found that most CMV-associated TCR beta chains appeared HLA-restricted, with HLA associations seemingly driven largely by CMV exposure. When HLA alleles, especially DR and DQ, strongly co-occurred, TCR associations were difficult to assign to individual alleles. The sequencing pipeline was judged likely to have produced a cluster of highly shared sequence variants as a technical artifact. Because some donors lacked HLA typing at each locus, the association tests relied only on the typed subset. An association between a missense DCLRE1C variant and V-gene and J-gene trimming of TCR beta chains was found in a later genetic analysis and replicated in an independent cohort. Only TCR beta chains were sequenced in this cohort, and the absence of alpha or paired-chain data limited detectable features. In an earlier analysis of 587 of the donors, most TCR beta V segments appeared in productive rearrangements about 87% or about 30% of the time, broadly matching IMGT annotations. In both the original and validation cohorts, the classifier was reported to diagnose cytomegalovirus status with high specificity and sensitivity. A further reported finding was that TCR beta sequences accurately predicted the HLA-A and HLA-B alleles for most subjects in the first cohort. Several of the top co-occurrence clusters appeared to be linked to parvovirus B19, influenza, CMV and Epstein-Barr virus, according to a later analysis. Some IMGT-functional V segments, including TRBV6-2 and TRBV6-3, could not be distinguished by the 87-base-pair reads and were therefore excluded. The earlier analysis of 587 of the donors excluded about 16 rarely observed V segments, including chromosome 9 orphons, because counts were too low. In vitro tests confirmed that a few of the cytomegalovirus-associated TCR beta chains recognize cytomegalovirus antigens. A later genetic analysis reported fewer N-insertions in productive TCRs among donors in an Asian-associated ancestry cluster than the roughly 700-donor mean.

The cohort was made up of several hundred healthy bone marrow donors. All cohort members were sampled while nominally healthy, although unrecorded immune exposures were likely present. The donor was CMV seronegative and belonged to the group of 380 or so seronegative cohort members. A peripheral blood sample was provided by each donor, and peripheral blood mononuclear cells were used for TCR beta sequencing. Genomic DNA was extracted from the blood cell samples with the Qiagen DNeasy Blood Extraction Kit. This clone was seen just once. Its antigen specificity is not known. Base qualities are not provided; no much larger clone lies one nucleotide away. Trimming at the junction amounts to 7 bases on V and 6 bases on J, and the germline ends lie 12 bases apart. The CDR3 runs 13 residues from the cysteine to the phenylalanine. Just CDR3 DNA is preserved here, 39 bases in frame from base 1. CDR1 and CDR2 are drawn from the germline V gene (reference sequence): LNHDA, SQIVND.

The library was made by the immunoSEQ multiplex PCR assay. For the multiplex PCR, a mixture combining 60 forward primers for TCR Vbeta segments and 13 reverse primers for TCR Jbeta segments was used. The CDR3 region of rearranged TCR beta genes was amplified from genomic DNA by a multiplex PCR assay. The Illumina HiSeq System was used to sequence the amplified TCR beta libraries as 87-base-pair reads. As for how the authors treated the data: In a later analysis, about 80 million unique TCR beta chains were counted across the 500 to 850 repertoires, and approximately 9.9 million of these chains were shared by at least two donors. Raw reads were error-corrected and collapsed into unique sequences by a nearest-neighbor algorithm in which closely related sequences were merged to remove PCR and sequencing errors. V, D and J gene segments were assigned by aligning CDR3 sequences to IMGT reference sequences. Each retained sequence needed at least a six-nucleotide match to both a V gene segment and a J gene segment. Rearrangements were classified as productive when the CDR3 lacked stop codons and remained in frame with V and J, and all other rearrangements were classified as non-productive. CDR3 was defined according to IMGT convention as the region running from the second conserved V-encoded cysteine to the conserved J-encoded phenylalanine. Sequences without an unambiguous match to a single V gene segment were excluded from the earlier analysis of 450 to 650 of the donors. In an earlier analysis of about 590 of the donors, a V segment was called functional when productive rearrangements were above 56.7%, and segregating when the standard deviation between donors exceeded 5%. To diagnose cytomegalovirus status from the catalog of TCR beta chain sequences, a statistical classification framework was built. V and J gene assignment, in a later analysis, came from comparing TCR nucleotide sequences with IMGT/GENE-DB human TR gene sequences. Using the TCRdist pipeline, a later analysis assigned CDR3 sequences along with most-parsimonious VDJ recombination scenarios. A later analysis defined each TCR beta chain by its CDR3 amino acid sequence plus V-gene family, and excluded reads lacking a unique V-gene family. In a later analysis, approximately 590 highly shared, low-generation-probability nucleotide sequences were removed to address suspected cross-contamination and a sequencing artifact. For each public chain, a later analysis derived a clonal expansion index from normalized ranks of inferred template counts within each repertoire. In a later analysis, generation probabilities were computed with a VDJ recombination model fitted to out-of-frame rearrangements, and the resulting probabilities were checked against IGoR. In a later analysis, hypergeometric tests were used to score TCR-TCR, TCR-HLA and TCR-CMV co-occurrence, with a repertoire-size bias correction applied to TCR pairs. In a later analysis, false discovery rates were estimated by permuting HLA or CMV assignments 20 times. A later analysis grouped co-occurring TCRs with DBSCAN, adding TCRdist sequence similarity when clustering within HLA-allele-positive subsets. Co-occurrence clustering excluded repertoires with fewer than 30,000 or more than 120,000 public chains, plus five with anomalous nucleotide sharing. TCRdb obtained this table from immuneACCESS and retained in-frame rearrangements with V and J assigned. These tables miss some clones; where compared with another copy, unresolved V genes account for less than half of the shortfall, and the remainder is unexplained. From that table come the V and J calls and clone size; the DNA was used to work out D and trimming. The sample has roughly 170,000 clones on record, 70% to 85% of them singletons. In total, the top ten clones hold around 4.9% of the sample.

The rearranged segments are TRBV19 and TRBJ1-4; matching of 5 bases hints at TRBD1 as the D gene. The specimen was PBMCs. The clonotype comes from a man aged 18 to 30 in good health and CMV-seronegative. The nucleotides are TGTGCCAGTACTTACGGCAGGGATGAAAAACTGTTTTTT. It encodes CASTYGRDEKLFF.